This T cell receptor beta chain was obtained from a study of spatial heterogeneity in lung cancer. The CDR3 is 12 residues long. Germline loops: CDR1 SNHLY, CDR2 FYNNEI. V lost 4 bases and J 4 bases, leaving 8 bases between the germline ends. This clonotype showed up just a few times. Its antigen is unknown. One entry per CDR3 protein, called by TCRdb with MiXCR from the 5' RACE reads. Of 40,000 to 50,000 distinct CDR3 sequences listed, about 13% are singletons. The time point: sample taken at primary tumor resection. About 73 TRACERx patients with early, untreated non-small cell lung cancer donated samples. Study-wide findings and caveats: Detection of ubiquitous tumor TCRs in blood was higher at resection than follow-up.

The sequence was collected from a male donor with early-stage non-small cell lung cancer. The J gene is TRBJ2-7, the V gene TRBV2; D is unresolved. The sample consisted of PBMCs, taken at surgery. The CDR3 DNA reads TGTGCCAGCAGTGCGAGGTCTTACGAGCAGTACTTC. Translated, it gives CASSARSYEQYF.